This paragraph covers one TCR beta chain sequence. Its specificity is unknown. The sample belongs to a study of CD8 T cells in ankylosing spondylitis. TCRdb ran MiXCR on the 5' RACE reads and lists one entry per CDR3 protein. The sample records around 130,000 distinct CDR3 sequences, roughly a tenth being singletons. V lost 3 bases and J lost 3, with 6 bases in between. The CDR3 totals 12 residues. Germline-derived CDR1 and CDR2 are DFQATT and SNEGSKA (reference sequence). Study findings and constraints: What appeared characteristic of ankylosing spondylitis blood was a TCR beta motif of eight highly homologous variants. Disease-linked clones reportedly concentrated significantly in matched ankylosing spondylitis synovial fluid.

Sequenced: blood, either unsorted or a sorted T cell fraction (not recorded which). V is TRBV20-1 and J is TRBJ2-1, with a weak D call TRBD2 (6 bases). This sequence originates from a male donor with ankylosing spondylitis or in good health (not recorded which). The CDR3 DNA follows: TGCAGTGCTAGCGGGGGCTACAATGAGCAGTTCTTC. Amino acid sequence: CSASGGYNEQFF.